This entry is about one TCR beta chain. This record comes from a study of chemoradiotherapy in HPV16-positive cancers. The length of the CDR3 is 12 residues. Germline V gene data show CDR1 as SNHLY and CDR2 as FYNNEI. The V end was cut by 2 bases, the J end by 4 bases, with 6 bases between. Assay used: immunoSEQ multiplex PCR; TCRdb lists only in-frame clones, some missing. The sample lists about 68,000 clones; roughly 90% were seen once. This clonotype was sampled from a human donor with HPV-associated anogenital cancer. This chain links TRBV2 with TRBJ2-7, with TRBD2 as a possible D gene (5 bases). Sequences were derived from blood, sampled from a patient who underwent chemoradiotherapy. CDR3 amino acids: CASSETGYEQYF. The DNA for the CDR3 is TGTGCCAGCAGTGAAACGGGGTACGAGCAGTACTTC.